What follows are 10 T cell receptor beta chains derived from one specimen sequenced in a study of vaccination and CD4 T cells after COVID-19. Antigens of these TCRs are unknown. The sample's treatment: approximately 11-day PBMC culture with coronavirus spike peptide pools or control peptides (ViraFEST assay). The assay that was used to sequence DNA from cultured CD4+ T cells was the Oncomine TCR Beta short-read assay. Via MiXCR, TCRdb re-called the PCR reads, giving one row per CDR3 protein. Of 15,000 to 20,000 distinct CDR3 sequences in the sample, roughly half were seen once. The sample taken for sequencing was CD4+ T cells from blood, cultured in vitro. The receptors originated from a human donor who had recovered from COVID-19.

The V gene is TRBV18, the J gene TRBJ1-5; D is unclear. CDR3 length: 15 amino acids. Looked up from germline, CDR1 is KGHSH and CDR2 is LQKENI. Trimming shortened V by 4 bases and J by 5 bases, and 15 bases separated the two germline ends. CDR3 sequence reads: CASSRTRAVDQPQHF. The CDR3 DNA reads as TGTGCCAGCTCACGGACGCGGGCAGTCGATCAGCCCCAGCATTTT.

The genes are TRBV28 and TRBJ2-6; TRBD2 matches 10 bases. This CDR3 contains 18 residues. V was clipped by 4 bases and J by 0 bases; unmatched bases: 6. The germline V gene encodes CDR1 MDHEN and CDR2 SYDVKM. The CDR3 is CASSSSGGHNSGANVLTF. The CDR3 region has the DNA TGTGCCAGCAGTTCTAGCGGGGGACATAACTCTGGGGCCAACGTCCTGACTTTC. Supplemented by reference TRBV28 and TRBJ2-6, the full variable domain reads DVKVTQSSRYLVKRTGEKVFLECVQDMDHENMFWYRQDPGLGLRLIYFSYDVKMKEKGDIPEGYSVSREKKERFSLILESASTNQTSMYLCASSSSGGHNSGANVLTFGAGSRLTVL.

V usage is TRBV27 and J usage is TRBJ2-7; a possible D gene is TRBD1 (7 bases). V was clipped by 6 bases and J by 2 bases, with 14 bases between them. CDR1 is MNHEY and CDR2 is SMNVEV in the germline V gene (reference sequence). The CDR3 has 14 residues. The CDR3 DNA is TGTGCCAGCAGGGCGGGACAGCGGGCCTACGAGCAGTACTTC. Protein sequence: CASRAGQRAYEQYF.

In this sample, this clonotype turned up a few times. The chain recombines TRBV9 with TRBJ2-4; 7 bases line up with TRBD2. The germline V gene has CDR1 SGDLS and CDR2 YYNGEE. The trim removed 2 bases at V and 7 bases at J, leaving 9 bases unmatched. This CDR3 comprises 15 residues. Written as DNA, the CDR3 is TGTGCCAGCAGCGTTCTAGCGGACTCAAGGAACATTCAGTACTTC. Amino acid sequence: CASSVLADSRNIQYF.

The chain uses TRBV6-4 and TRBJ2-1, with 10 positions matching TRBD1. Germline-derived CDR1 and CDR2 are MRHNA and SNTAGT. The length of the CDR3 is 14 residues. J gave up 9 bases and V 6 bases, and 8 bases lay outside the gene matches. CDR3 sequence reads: CASSRDRGLGEQFF. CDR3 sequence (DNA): TGTGCCAGCAGCCGGGACAGGGGATTAGGTGAGCAGTTCTTC.

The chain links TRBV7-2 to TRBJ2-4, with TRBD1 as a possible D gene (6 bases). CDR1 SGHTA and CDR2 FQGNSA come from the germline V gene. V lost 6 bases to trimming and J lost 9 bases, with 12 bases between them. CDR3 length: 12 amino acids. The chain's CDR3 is CASSYSRGIQYF. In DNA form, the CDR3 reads TGTGCCAGCAGTTACAGCAGGGGCATTCAGTACTTC.

The DNA of the CDR3 is TGTGCCAGTACAGGGGCCCAGGGCGGGGAGCTGTTTTTT. Protein product: CASTGAQGGELFF. The V gene is TRBV2, the J gene TRBJ2-2; 7 positions agree with TRBD1. Germline V gene data show CDR1 as SNHLY and CDR2 as FYNNEI. V was pared by 9 bases and J by 7 bases, with 8 bases of the junction left unmatched. The CDR3 runs 13 residues.

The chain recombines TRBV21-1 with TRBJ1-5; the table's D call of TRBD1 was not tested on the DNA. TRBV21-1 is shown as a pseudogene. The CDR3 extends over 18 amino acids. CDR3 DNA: TGTGCCAGCAGCAAAGGGCCGGGACAGGGGGGAAAGAATCAGCCCCAGCATTTT. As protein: CASSKGPGQGGKNQPQHF.

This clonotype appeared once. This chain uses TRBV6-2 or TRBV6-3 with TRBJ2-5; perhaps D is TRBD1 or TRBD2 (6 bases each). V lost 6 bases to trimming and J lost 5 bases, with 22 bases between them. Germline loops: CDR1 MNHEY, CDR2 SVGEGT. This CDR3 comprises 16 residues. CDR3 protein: CASRRTRAGDLETQYF. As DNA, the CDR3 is TGTGCCAGCAGACGAACGAGGGCAGGGGACTTGGAGACCCAGTACTTC.

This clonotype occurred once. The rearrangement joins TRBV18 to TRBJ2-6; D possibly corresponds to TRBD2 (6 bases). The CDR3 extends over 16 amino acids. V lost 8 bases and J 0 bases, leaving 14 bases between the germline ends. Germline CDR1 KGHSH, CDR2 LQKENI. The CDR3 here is CASPSPGDSGANVLTF. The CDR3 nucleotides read TGTGCCAGCCCAAGCCCGGGGGACTCTGGGGCCAACGTCCTGACTTTC.